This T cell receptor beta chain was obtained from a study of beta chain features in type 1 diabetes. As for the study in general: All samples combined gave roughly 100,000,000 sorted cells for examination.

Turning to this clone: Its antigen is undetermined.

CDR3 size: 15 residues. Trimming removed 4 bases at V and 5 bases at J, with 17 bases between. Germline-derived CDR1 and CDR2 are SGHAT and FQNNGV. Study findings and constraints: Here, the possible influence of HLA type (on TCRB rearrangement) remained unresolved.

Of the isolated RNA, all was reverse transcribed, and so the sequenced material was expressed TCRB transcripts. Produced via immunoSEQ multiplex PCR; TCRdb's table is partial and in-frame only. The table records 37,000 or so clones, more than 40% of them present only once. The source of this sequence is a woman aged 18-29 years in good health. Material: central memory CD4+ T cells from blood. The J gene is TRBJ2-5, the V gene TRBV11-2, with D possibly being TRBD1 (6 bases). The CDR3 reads CASSSGPQRGETQYF. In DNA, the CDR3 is TGTGCCAGCAGCTCAGGTCCCCAGAGGGGGGAGACCCAGTACTTC.